This T cell receptor (beta chain) was documented in a study of blood T cell repertoires in COVID-19. At the level of the study: There were acute and convalescent COVID-19 samples, and they came from the United States, Italy and Spain. Nucleic acid was either cDNA or gDNA, and it came from T cells, B-cell-depleted T cells, or PBMCs.

This CDR3 is 14 amino acids long. The germline V gene encodes CDR1 KGHSH and CDR2 LQKENI. V was pared by 7 bases and J by 9 bases, with 16 bases between. This clone was detected a few times. Source study methods: Amplification with reference gene primers provided the estimates of nucleated cell counts. The table came from immunoSEQ multiplex PCR; TCRdb's copy has only in-frame clones and leaves some out. V and J calls and clone size are as listed in that table; D and trimming were resolved from the DNA. The sample contains some 250,000 clones, around 86% of which appear only once. The sequencing sample was made of peripheral blood. The sequence was collected from a woman aged 25 to 39 who had recovered from COVID-19. The chain has TRBV18 and TRBJ1-6, with D possibly being TRBD1 (6 bases). CDR3 DNA sequence: TGTGCCAGCTGTCAGGGGAATAGGTGTTCACCCCTCCACTTT. This encodes CASCQGNRCSPLHF.